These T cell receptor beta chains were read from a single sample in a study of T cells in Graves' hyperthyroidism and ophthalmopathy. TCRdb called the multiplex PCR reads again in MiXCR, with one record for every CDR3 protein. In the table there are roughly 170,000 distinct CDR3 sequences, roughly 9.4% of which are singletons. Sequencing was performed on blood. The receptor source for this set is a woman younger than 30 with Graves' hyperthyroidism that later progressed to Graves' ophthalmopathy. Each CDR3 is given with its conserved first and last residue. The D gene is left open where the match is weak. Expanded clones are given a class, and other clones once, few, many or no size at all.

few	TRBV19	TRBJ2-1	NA	TGTGCCAGTAGTATCGGGGGATCGACTGCAGCGATTTTCTTC	CASSIGGSTAAIFF
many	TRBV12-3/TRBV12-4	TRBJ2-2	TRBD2	TGTGCCAGCAGTTTAGCGCTAAGAGGGACTAGCGGGTCCACCGGGGAGCTGTTTTTT	CASSLALRGTSGSTGELFF
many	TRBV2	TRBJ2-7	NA	TGTGCCAGCAGTGGGGGGCAGGGGATCTCCTACGAGCAGTACTTC	CASSGGQGISYEQYF
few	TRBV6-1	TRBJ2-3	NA	TGTGCCAGCAGTCGAGGGACGGATAGCACAGATACGCAGTATTTT	CASSRGTDSTDTQYF
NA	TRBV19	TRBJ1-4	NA	TGTGCCAGTCGGACAAGCACTAATGAAAAACTGTTTTTT	CASRTSTNEKLFF
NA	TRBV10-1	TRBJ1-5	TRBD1	TGCGCCAGCAGTGGGCGGGACAGGGTCCTCGGACAGCCCCAGCATTTT	CASSGRDRVLGQPQHF
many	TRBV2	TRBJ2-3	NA	TGTGCCAGCAGCCTGAATATAGCGGATACTAGCACAGATACGCAGTATTTT	CASSLNIADTSTDTQYF
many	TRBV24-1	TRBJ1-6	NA	TGTGCCACCAGTGGCCCGGGGGCGTCGAGTTCACCCCTCCACTTT	CATSGPGASSSPLHF
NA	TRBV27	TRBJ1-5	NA	TGTGCCAGCAGTCCGGACACGGGTATTTGGCCCCAGCATTTT	CASSPDTGIWPQHF
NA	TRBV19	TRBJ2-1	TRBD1	TGTGCCAGTGGGACAGGGGGCTTAAGTGAGCAGTTCTTC	CASGTGGLSEQFF
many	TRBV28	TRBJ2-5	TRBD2	TGTGCCAGCAGTCCCCAGCGGGGGGGCCGCGAGACCCAGTACTTC	CASSPQRGGRETQYF
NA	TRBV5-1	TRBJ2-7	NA	TGCGCCAGCAGCTATGGAGGGGGCTACGACGAGCAGTACTTC	CASSYGGGYDEQYF
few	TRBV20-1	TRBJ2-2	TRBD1	TGCAGTGCTAGATTCCCGGGACAGACCACCGGGGAGCTGTTTTTT	CSARFPGQTTGELFF
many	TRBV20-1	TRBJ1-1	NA	TGCAGTGCTAGAATAGGGAACGTCAACACTGAAGCTTTCTTT	CSARIGNVNTEAFF
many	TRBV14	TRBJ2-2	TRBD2	TGTGCCAGCAGCCCTACAGCGGGACCGACCGGGGAGCTGTTTTTT	CASSPTAGPTGELFF
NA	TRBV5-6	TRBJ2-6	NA	TGTGCCAGCAGCTTTCGGGGGGCCCGGCCTGGGGCCAACGTCCTGACTTTC	CASSFRGARPGANVLTF
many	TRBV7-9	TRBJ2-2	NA	TGTGCCAGCAGCTTATTGACAGGGAACACCGGGGAGCTGTTTTTT	CASSLLTGNTGELFF
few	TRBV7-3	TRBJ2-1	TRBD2	TGTGCCAGCAGCCAACTAGCGGGGGGGACCAATGAGCAGTTCTTC	CASSQLAGGTNEQFF
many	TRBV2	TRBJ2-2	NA	TGTGCCAGCAGTTGGGCGAACACCGGGGAGCTGTTTTTT	CASSWANTGELFF
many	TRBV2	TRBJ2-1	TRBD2	TGTGCCAGCACAAGGACTAGCTCCTACAATGAGCAGTTCTTC	CASTRTSSYNEQFF
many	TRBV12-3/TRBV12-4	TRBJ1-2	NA	TGTGCCAGCAGTTCGAGGGGGACGCATGGCTACACCTTC	CASSSRGTHGYTF
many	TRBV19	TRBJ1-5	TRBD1	TGTGCCAGTAGTATCCGAGACAGGGGGCGGAATCAGCCCCAGCATTTT	CASSIRDRGRNQPQHF
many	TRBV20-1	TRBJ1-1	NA	TGCAGTGCTAGAGTCCCAGGCGGTGCCGGGGAAGCTTTCTTT	CSARVPGGAGEAFF
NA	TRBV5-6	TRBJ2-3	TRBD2	TGTGCCAGCAGCTCGGGACTAGCGGGGGGGAACACAGATACGCAGTATTTT	CASSSGLAGGNTDTQYF